This entry describes one T cell receptor (beta chain). These data come from a study of technical replicates of blood from several donors. Assay: immunoSEQ multiplex PCR; the TCRdb copy retains only in-frame clones and omits some. The sample includes 70,000 to 95,000 clones, more than 85% of them seen just once. The V gene's germline CDR1 is MNHNY and CDR2 SVGAGI (reference sequence). The CDR3 has 13 amino acids. V lost 5 bases to trimming and J lost 3 bases; unmatched junction nucleotides: 2. Sequencing used T cells isolated from PBMCs. The TCR comes from a human donor in good health. Some clones in this sample may be carry-over from other donors' samples. The chain has TRBV6-6 and TRBJ1-1; 8 positions agree with TRBD1. The CDR3 DNA is TGTGCCAGCAGTGACAGGGGCCACACTGAAGCTTTCTTT. This gives the protein CASSDRGHTEAFF.